The 5 T cell receptor beta chains presented below share a single source sample, sequenced in a study of blood T cell repertoires in COVID-19. TCRdb's copy holds only in-frame clones and misses some; the assay was immunoSEQ multiplex PCR. The sample comprises 130,000 to 150,000 clones, 85% to 90% of which are singletons, and approximately 2.5% rests with the top ten. The specimen was peripheral blood. The receptor set was obtained from a human donor in a cohort sampled during active COVID-19.

The chain has TRBV5-6 and TRBJ2-2; D gene ambiguous. The germline V and J ends were trimmed by 4 bases and 1 base, with 8 bases remaining between them. The CDR3 contains 14 residues. The germline V gene encodes CDR1 SGHDT and CDR2 YYEEEE. The CDR3 DNA reads as TGTGCCAGCAGCCGACCTAGGAACACCGGGGAGCTGTTTTTT. Translated, it gives CASSRPRNTGELFF.

This chain uses TRBV5-1 with TRBJ1-2; 9 bases agree with TRBD1. Germline V gives CDR1 SGHRS, CDR2 YFSETQ. The length of the CDR3 is 15 residues. V dropped 0 bases and J dropped 5; count of bases not matched to a gene: 5. DNA for the CDR3: TGCGCCAGCAGCTTGGCGGGGACAGGGCGTTATGGCTACACCTTC. It is translated as CASSLAGTGRYGYTF. The full variable domain, with the rest looked up from reference TRBV5-1 and TRBJ1-2, is KAGVTQTPRYLIKTRGQQVTLSCSPISGHRSVSWYQQTPGQGLQFLFEYFSETQRNKGNFPGRFSGRQFSNSRSEMNVSTLELGDSALYLCASSLAGTGRYGYTFGSGTRLTVV.

This clone has a single count. The CDR3 loop reads CASSLAGAAEAFF. CDR3 nucleotide sequence: TGTGCCAGCAGCTTAGCAGGGGCCGCTGAAGCTTTCTTT. The chain has TRBV7-2 and TRBJ1-1; D is possibly TRBD1 (5 bases). There are 13 residues in the CDR3. Germline-derived CDR1 and CDR2 are SGHTA and FQGNSA. The ends were cut back, 0 bases at V and 6 bases at J, with 8 bases in the middle.

This clone showed up just a few times. V usage is TRBV11-3 and J usage is TRBJ2-1, with TRBD1 identical over 7 bases. J was trimmed by 8 bases and V by 0 bases; bases with no gene match: 7. The CDR3 is made up of 15 amino acids. Germline V gives CDR1 SGHNT, CDR2 YENEEA. CDR3 nucleotide sequence: TGTGCCAGCAGCTTAGATGGAGTAGGGGGCGATGAGCAGTTCTTC. Its protein is CASSLDGVGGDEQFF.

This sequence joins TRBV19 and TRBJ1-2; 9 positions agree with TRBD1. Germline lookup yields CDR1 LNHDA and CDR2 SQIVND (reference sequence). The CDR3 is 14 amino acids. V shed 6 bases, J shed 3 bases, and the junction held 5 bases outside the gene matches. The CDR3 region has the DNA TGTGCCAGTAGGCCGGGACAGGGCTACTATGGCTACACCTTC. This sequence encodes CASRPGQGYYGYTF.